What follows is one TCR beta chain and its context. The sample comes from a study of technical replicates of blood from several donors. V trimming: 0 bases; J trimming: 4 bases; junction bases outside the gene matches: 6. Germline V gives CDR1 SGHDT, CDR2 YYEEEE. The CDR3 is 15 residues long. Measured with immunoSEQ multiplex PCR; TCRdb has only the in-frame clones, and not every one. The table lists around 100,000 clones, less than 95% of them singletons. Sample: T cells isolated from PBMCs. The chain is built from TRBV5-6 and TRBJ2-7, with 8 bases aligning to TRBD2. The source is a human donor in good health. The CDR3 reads CASSLGTGGPYEQYF. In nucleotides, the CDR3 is TGTGCCAGCAGCTTGGGAACGGGAGGGCCTTACGAGCAGTACTTC.